The next 14 T cell receptor beta chains were all read from a single sample in a study of T cell repertoires in cytomegalovirus infection. MiXCR, applied by TCRdb to the reads, yields one record per CDR3 protein. The table includes roughly 120,000 distinct CDR3 sequences, 32% detected once. These receptors' antigens are unknown. The sample in question was CD8+ T cells from cultured PBMCs, obtained from culture after CMV antigen stimulation. These receptors all stem from a human donor in good health (CMV status not recorded). Some clones in this sample may be carry-over from other donors' samples.

This clonotype was found once. Being one base from a much bigger clone, this may be a read error. V gene TRBV7-2 combines with J gene TRBJ2-6; possibly TRBD1 for D (5 bases). The germline V gene encodes CDR1 SGHTA and CDR2 FQGNSA. The germline V and J ends were trimmed by 8 bases and 5 bases, with 16 bases remaining between them. The CDR3 spans 15 residues. The CDR3 protein is CASQGRISRANVLTF. For the CDR3, the DNA is TGTGCCAGCCAGGGTCGAATTAGTAGGGCCAACGTCCTGACTTTC. The variable domain in full, completed from reference TRBV7-2 and TRBJ2-6, reads GAGVSQSPSNKVTEKGKDVELRCDPISGHTALYWYRQSLGQGLEFLIYFQGNSAPDKSGLPSDRFSAERTGGSVSTLTIQRTQQEDSAVYLCASQGRISRANVLTFGAGSRLTVL.

The chain carries TRBV7-9 and TRBJ1-2; D is uncertain. The ends were cut back, 2 bases at V and 3 bases at J, with 7 bases in the middle. This CDR3 has 13 amino acids. CDR1 and CDR2 from the germline V gene are SEHNR and FQNEAQ (reference sequence). The CDR3 nucleotides are TGTGCCAGCAGCTTACGGGGAGACTATGGCTACACCTTC. It is translated as CASSLRGDYGYTF. Based on the CDR3 plus reference TRBV7-9 and TRBJ1-2, the full variable domain is DTGVSQNPRHKITKRGQNVTFRCDPISEHNRLYWYRQTLGQGPEFLTYFQNEAQLEKSRLLSDRFSAERPKGSFSTLEIQRTEQGDSAMYLCASSLRGDYGYTFGSGTRLTVV.

This clonotype was counted between two and nine times. J is TRBJ1-2 and V is TRBV4-2; 7 nucleotides line up with TRBD1. CDR1 is LGHNA and CDR2 is YNFKEQ in the germline V gene. This CDR3 is built from 15 residues. V dropped 1 base and J dropped 2; count of bases not matched to a gene: 4. CDR3: CASSQGQGVNYGYTF. In nucleotides, the CDR3 is TGTGCCAGCAGCCAAGGACAGGGAGTAAACTATGGCTACACCTTC.

V usage is TRBV6-6 and J usage is TRBJ1-5, with a weak D call TRBD1 (5 bases). The germline V gene encodes CDR1 MNHNY and CDR2 SVGAGI (reference sequence). The ends were cut back, 10 bases at V and 9 bases at J, with 25 bases in the middle. CDR3 length: 15 residues. The CDR3 DNA reads as TGTGCCACCAAGAAAGGACGGGGCACGGATCGGCCCCAGCATTTT. Encoded protein: CATKKGRGTDRPQHF.

The genes are TRBV6-8 and TRBJ1-5; D is unclear. The V gene's germline CDR1 is MNHGY and CDR2 SAAAGT. V lost 0 bases to trimming and J lost 10 bases, with 10 bases between them. This CDR3 is built from 13 residues. The DNA of the CDR3 is TGTGCCAGCAGTTACTCGCGCAGCGGACCCCAGCATTTT. It yields the protein CASSYSRSGPQHF.

The chain combines TRBV6-1 with TRBJ1-5; the D is unclear. The CDR3 is 18 residues long. Germline-derived CDR1 and CDR2 are MNHNS and SASEGT. V was shortened by 1 base and J by 0 bases, with 16 bases between the two germline ends. CDR3 nucleotides: TGTGCCAGCAGTGAAGAGGATGTCGGTGGTTATAGCAATCAGCCCCAGCATTTT. Protein: CASSEEDVGGYSNQPQHF.

The rearrangement joins TRBV28 to TRBJ1-2, with TRBD1 matching 7 bases. V trimming: 6 bases; J trimming: 2 bases; junction bases outside the gene matches: 3. This CDR3 contains 13 residues. Germline loops: CDR1 MDHEN, CDR2 SYDVKM. The CDR3 nucleotides read TGTGCCAGCAGCCCAGGGGGGAACTATGGCTACACCTTC. This encodes CASSPGGNYGYTF.

The CDR3 is CSATRGGTGKNIQYF. CDR3 DNA sequence: TGCAGTGCCACCCGCGGCGGGACAGGGAAAAACATTCAGTACTTC. This sequence joins TRBV20-1 and TRBJ2-4; 9 bases agree with TRBD1. Germline V gene sequence: CDR1 DFQATT, CDR2 SNEGSKA (reference sequence). V shed 6 bases and J 4 bases; nucleotides not matched to a gene: 10. This CDR3 comprises 15 residues.

This clonotype was observed a few times. The rearrangement uses TRBV19 and TRBJ1-6; D ambiguous. The CDR3 runs 15 residues. Trimming left V 0 bases short and J 10 bases short, with 13 bases between. In germline, CDR1 is LNHDA, CDR2 SQIVND (reference sequence). CDR3 DNA sequence: TGTGCCAGTAGTATAGATCCCAGCACGGGGTCACCCCTCCACTTT. It specifies CASSIDPSTGSPLHF.

This clonotype came up a few times. The V and J genes are TRBV6-6 and TRBJ2-2; 12 nucleotides line up with TRBD2. V lost 7 bases to trimming and J lost 3 bases; unmatched junction nucleotides: 3. CDR1 and CDR2 from the germline V gene are MNHNY and SVGAGI (reference sequence). The CDR3 is 15 residues long. For the CDR3, the DNA is TGTGCCAGCAAACTAGCGGGGGGCGACACCGGGGAGCTGTTTTTT. It yields the protein CASKLAGGDTGELFF.

The V call is TRBV12-3 or TRBV12-4, the J call TRBJ1-1; the D is unclear. V was clipped by 6 bases and J by 3 bases, with 11 bases between them. The CDR3 is made up of 13 amino acids. CDR3 residues: CASRYSRDTEAFF. For the CDR3, the DNA is TGTGCCAGCAGATACTCAAGGGACACTGAAGCTTTCTTT.

This clonotype was picked up a small number of times. The V gene is TRBV4-3, the J gene TRBJ2-7, with 7 bases matching TRBD1. There are 16 residues in the CDR3. In germline, CDR1 is LGHNA, CDR2 YSLEER. V gave up 1 base and J gave up 3 bases; unmatched junction bases: 9. The CDR3 region is CASSQGGTVESYEQYF. In DNA form, the CDR3 reads TGCGCCAGCAGCCAAGGAGGGACAGTAGAGAGCTACGAGCAGTACTTC.

This chain connects TRBV6-2 or TRBV6-3 to TRBJ1-1, with no clear D. Germline V gene sequence: CDR1 MNHEY, CDR2 SVGEGT. This CDR3 has 12 amino acids. Trimming stripped 7 bases from V and 7 bases from J, with 13 bases between. The CDR3 region is CASTPTWGEAFF. CDR3 DNA sequence: TGTGCCAGCACCCCGACATGGGGTGAAGCTTTCTTT.

The chain is built from TRBV19 and TRBJ1-2, with a possible D match to TRBD1 (5 bases). The CDR3 covers 14 residues. CDR1 LNHDA and CDR2 SQIVND come from the germline V gene (reference sequence). Trimming removed 5 bases from V and 0 bases from J, with 10 bases in between. CDR3 DNA: TGTGCCAGTAGTGGTCAGGGAGCTAACTATGGCTACACCTTC. Encoded protein: CASSGQGANYGYTF.